A few counts support the clone carrying this T cell receptor beta chain. In TCRdb, the RT-PCR reads were re-called with MiXCR into one record per CDR3 protein. The sample has hundreds of thousands of distinct CDR3 sequences; approximately 15% are singletons. V was pared by 7 bases and J by 5 bases, with 9 bases of the junction left unmatched. Germline lookup yields CDR1 DFQATT and CDR2 SNEGSKA (reference sequence). The CDR3 has 13 amino acids. This sequence was found in a female donor in good health, serving as a healthy control. The gene calls are TRBV20-1 and TRBJ1-2, with 8 bases fitting TRBD1. The sample was memory CD4+ T cells from blood. This CDR3 reads CSEEQGGKYGYTF. Here the CDR3 DNA reads TGCAGTGAGGAACAGGGGGGTAAATATGGCTACACCTTC.